The 11 T cell receptor beta chains reported below all come from one sample, sequenced in a study of blood T cell repertoires in COVID-19 (dated by TCRdb to about 2020). The method was the immunoSEQ multiplex PCR assay. TCRdb mirrors the immuneACCESS table, restricted to in-frame sequences. Some clones are absent from its copies; in checked studies, under half trace to an unresolved V gene, and the reason for the others is unknown. The table for this sample lists approximately 70,000 clones; roughly 92% of them were counted only once. Clones ranked in the top ten supply just over 2.5% of the sample. Sequenced input: peripheral blood. All receptors come from a man aged 50-59 years with COVID-19, enrolled during active disease.

The gene calls are TRBV11-2 and TRBJ2-1; the D is unclear. This CDR3 comprises 12 residues. Germline lookup yields CDR1 SGHAT and CDR2 FQNNGV. V was pared by 3 bases and J by 4 bases, with 4 bases between. The CDR3 DNA reads TGTGCCAGCAGCTTCGGGTACAATGAGCAGTTCTTC. Translating gives CASSFGYNEQFF.

The V call is TRBV29-1, the J call TRBJ2-3; no firm D call. The CDR3 runs 12 residues. Germline loops: CDR1 SQVTM, CDR2 ANQGSEA. Trimming took 4 bases from V and 1 from J, leaving 6 bases between them. The CDR3 region is CSVGQRTDTQYF. CDR3 nucleotides: TGCAGCGTTGGACAACGCACAGATACGCAGTATTTT.

The J gene is TRBJ2-1, the V gene TRBV4-2; D is uncertain. The CDR3 is made up of 13 amino acids. V shed 4 bases and J shed 0 bases, with 4 bases lying between them. Germline values: CDR1 LGHNA, CDR2 YNFKEQ. The CDR3 here is CASSRSSYNEQFF. In DNA form, the CDR3 reads TGTGCCAGCAGCCGCAGCTCCTACAATGAGCAGTTCTTC.

The genes are TRBV30 and TRBJ2-3, with D possibly TRBD1 on 5 matching bases. This CDR3 contains 14 residues. Trimming pared 1 base from V and 2 bases from J, leaving 10 bases between. Germline V gene data show CDR1 as GTSNPN and CDR2 as SVGIG (reference sequence). The CDR3, as DNA: TGTGCCTGGAGTGAGGACACAAACACAGATACGCAGTATTTT. Its translation is CAWSEDTNTDTQYF.

This clone came up once. The chain is built from TRBV19 and TRBJ1-4, with D hard to call. There are 15 residues in the CDR3. The germline CDR1 and CDR2 sequences are LNHDA and SQIVND (reference sequence). Trimming removed 6 bases from V and 6 bases from J, with 17 bases in between. For the CDR3, the DNA is TGTGCCAGTAGCCCCCCACGGATCGGGGATGAAAAACTGTTTTTT. Translating gives CASSPPRIGDEKLFF.

In this sample, this clone turned up a few times. This rearrangement joins TRBV5-1 to TRBJ2-1; 9 nucleotides line up with TRBD2. Germline CDR1 reads SGHRS; CDR2 reads YFSETQ. The junction had 13 bases not matched to a gene; V was cut back by 0 bases and J by 0 bases. CDR3 length equals 20 residues. The CDR3 nucleotides are TGCGCCAGCAGCTTGGTGGGACTAGCACTACTTGAAAGCTCCTACAATGAGCAGTTCTTC. This gives the protein CASSLVGLALLESSYNEQFF.

This sequence joins TRBV6-2 or TRBV6-3 and TRBJ2-1; the D gene is possibly TRBD1 (6 bases). Between the trimmed V and J ends, which lost 3 bases and 5 bases, there was a span of 14 bases. Per the germline V gene, CDR1 is MNHEY and CDR2 is SVGEGT. The CDR3 totals 15 residues. The CDR3 nucleotides are TGTGCCAGCAGTTATCAGGGGCTACGAAACAATGAGCAGTTCTTC. It yields the protein CASSYQGLRNNEQFF.

The chain joins TRBV9 to TRBJ2-3; 7 nucleotides align to TRBD2. This CDR3 has 15 amino acids. The V gene end was trimmed by 4 bases and the J gene end by 5 bases; junction bases not matched to a gene: 10. Germline lookup yields CDR1 SGDLS and CDR2 YYNGEE. The CDR3 reads CASSLLQREGDTQYF. CDR3 in DNA: TGTGCCAGCAGCTTACTTCAGCGGGAAGGAGATACGCAGTATTTT.

The rearrangement joins TRBV25-1 to TRBJ1-2; TRBD1 might be the D (5 bases). The CDR3 contains 14 residues. Germline V gene sequence: CDR1 MGHDK, CDR2 SYGVNS. Trimming took 5 bases from V and 3 from J, leaving 13 bases between them. The CDR3 reads CASSPREVDYGYTF. The CDR3 DNA reads as TGTGCCAGCAGTCCCAGGGAGGTAGACTATGGCTACACCTTC.

CDR3 DNA: TGTGCCAGCAGCATCTCCGGGACACCACAAGAGACCCAGTACTTC. It specifies CASSISGTPQETQYF. The chain recombines TRBV7-8 with TRBJ2-5; D may be TRBD1 (6 bases). The CDR3 is 15 residues long. Trimming pared 5 bases from V and 2 bases from J, leaving 15 bases between. Germline V gene lookup returns CDR1 SGHVS and CDR2 FQNEAQ.

This chain links TRBV23-1 with TRBJ1-2, with 8 positions matching TRBD1. TRBV23-1 is an ORF for which the function is uncertain. The CDR3 contains 13 residues. The V gene end was trimmed by 6 bases and the J gene end by 5 bases; junction bases not matched to a gene: 5. In DNA, the CDR3 is TGCGCCAGCAGCCTTCGGACAGGGTATGGCTACACCTTC. This gives the protein CASSLRTGYGYTF.